This T cell receptor (beta chain) was observed in a study of OX40 agonist ivuxolimab in advanced cancers. Repertoires were generated with immunoSEQ multiplex PCR, while TCRdb's copy carries only in-frame clones and drops some. The sample lists over 95,000 clones, 75% to 95% seen once, with roughly 0.33% in the top ten. The CDR3 spans 16 residues. The V segment lost 5 bases and the J segment 7 bases; nucleotides outside the gene matches: 17. CDR1 and CDR2 (germline): SGHTA, FQGNSA. The specimen was CD4+ or CD8+ T cells sorted from blood, collected in a trial of the OX40 agonist ivuxolimab. This TCR was recovered from an adult with an advanced solid tumor such as melanoma, head and neck, liver or kidney cancer. The chain joins TRBV7-2 to TRBJ2-7; TRBD2 aligns across 7 bases. CDR3: CASSPPVAGAAVEQYF. CDR3 DNA: TGTGCCAGCAGCCCCCCCGTTGCGGGAGCCGCCGTTGAGCAGTACTTC.